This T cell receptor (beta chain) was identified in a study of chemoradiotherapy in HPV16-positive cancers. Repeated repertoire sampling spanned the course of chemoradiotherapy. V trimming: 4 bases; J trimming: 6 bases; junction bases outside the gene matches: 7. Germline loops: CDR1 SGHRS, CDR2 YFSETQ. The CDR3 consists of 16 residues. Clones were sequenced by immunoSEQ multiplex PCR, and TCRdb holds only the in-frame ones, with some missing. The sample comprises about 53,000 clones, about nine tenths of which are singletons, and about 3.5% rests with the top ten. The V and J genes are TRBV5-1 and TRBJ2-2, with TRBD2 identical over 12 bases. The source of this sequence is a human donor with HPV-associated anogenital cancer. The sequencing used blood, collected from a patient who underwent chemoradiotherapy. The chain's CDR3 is CASSPTSGSLSGELFF. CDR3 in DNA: TGCGCCAGCAGCCCGACTAGCGGGAGTCTGTCCGGGGAGCTGTTTTTT. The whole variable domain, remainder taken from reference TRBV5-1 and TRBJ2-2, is KAGVTQTPRYLIKTRGQQVTLSCSPISGHRSVSWYQQTPGQGLQFLFEYFSETQRNKGNFPGRFSGRQFSNSRSEMNVSTLELGDSALYLCASSPTSGSLSGELFFGEGSRLTVL.